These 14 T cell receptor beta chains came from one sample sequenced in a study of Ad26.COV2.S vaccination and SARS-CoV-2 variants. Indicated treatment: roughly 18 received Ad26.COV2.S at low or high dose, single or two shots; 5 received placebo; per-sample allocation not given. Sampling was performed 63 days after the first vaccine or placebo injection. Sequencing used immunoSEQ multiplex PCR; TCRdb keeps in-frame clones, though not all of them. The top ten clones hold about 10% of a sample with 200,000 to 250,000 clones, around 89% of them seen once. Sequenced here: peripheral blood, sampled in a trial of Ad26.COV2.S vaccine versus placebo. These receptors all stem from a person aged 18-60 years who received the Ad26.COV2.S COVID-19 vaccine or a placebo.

CDR3 protein: CATEAGTEAFF. As DNA, the CDR3 is TGTGCCACCGAGGCGGGGACAGAAGCTTTCTTT. The V gene is TRBV10-3, the J gene TRBJ1-1, with D possibly TRBD1 on 6 matching bases. Trimming took off 10 bases at V and 8 bases at J, with 14 bases between the two ends. Germline loops: CDR1 ENHRY, CDR2 SYGVKD. This CDR3 region has 11 residues.

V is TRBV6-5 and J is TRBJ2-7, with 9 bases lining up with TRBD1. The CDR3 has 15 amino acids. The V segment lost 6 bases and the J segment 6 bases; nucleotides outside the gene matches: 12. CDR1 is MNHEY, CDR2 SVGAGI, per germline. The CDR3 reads CASRAPGTGKIEQYF. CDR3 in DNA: TGTGCCAGCAGGGCCCCCGGGACAGGGAAGATCGAGCAGTACTTC.

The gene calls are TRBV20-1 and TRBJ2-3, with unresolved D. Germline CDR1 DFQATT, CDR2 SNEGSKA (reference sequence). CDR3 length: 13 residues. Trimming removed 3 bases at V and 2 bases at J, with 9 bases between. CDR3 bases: TGCAGTGCTAGTACCGGCTCCACAGATACGCAGTATTTT. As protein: CSASTGSTDTQYF.

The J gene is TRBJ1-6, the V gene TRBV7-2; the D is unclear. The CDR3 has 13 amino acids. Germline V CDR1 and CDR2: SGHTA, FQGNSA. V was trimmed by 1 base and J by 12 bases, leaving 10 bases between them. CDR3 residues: CASSLEIPIPLHF. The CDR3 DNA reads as TGTGCCAGCAGCTTAGAGATACCCATACCCCTCCACTTT.

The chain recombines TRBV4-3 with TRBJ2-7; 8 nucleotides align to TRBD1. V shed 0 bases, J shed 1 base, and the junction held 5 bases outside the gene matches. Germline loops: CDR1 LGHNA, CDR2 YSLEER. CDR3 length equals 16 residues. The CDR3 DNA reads TGCGCCAGCAGCCAAGATTTCGGGACAGGTTCCTACGAGCAGTACTTC. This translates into CASSQDFGTGSYEQYF.

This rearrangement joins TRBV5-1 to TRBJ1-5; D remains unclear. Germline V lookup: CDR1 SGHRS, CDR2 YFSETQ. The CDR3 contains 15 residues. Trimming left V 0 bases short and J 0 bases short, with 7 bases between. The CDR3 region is CASSLGESSNQPQHF. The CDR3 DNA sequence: TGCGCCAGCAGCTTGGGGGAAAGTAGCAATCAGCCCCAGCATTTT.

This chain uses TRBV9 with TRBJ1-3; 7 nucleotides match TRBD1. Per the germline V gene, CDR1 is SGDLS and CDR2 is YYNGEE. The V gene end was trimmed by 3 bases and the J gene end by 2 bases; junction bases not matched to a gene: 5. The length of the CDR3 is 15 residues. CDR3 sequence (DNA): TGTGCCAGCAGCGCTCGACAGGGCCCTGGAAACACCATATATTTT. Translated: CASSARQGPGNTIYF.

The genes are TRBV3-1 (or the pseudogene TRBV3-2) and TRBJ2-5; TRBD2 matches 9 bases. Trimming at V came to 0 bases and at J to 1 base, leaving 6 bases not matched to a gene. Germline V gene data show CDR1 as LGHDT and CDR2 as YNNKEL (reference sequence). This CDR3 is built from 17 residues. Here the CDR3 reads CASSQDVSSGSQETQYF. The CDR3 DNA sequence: TGTGCCAGCAGCCAAGATGTGAGTAGCGGGAGCCAAGAGACCCAGTACTTC.

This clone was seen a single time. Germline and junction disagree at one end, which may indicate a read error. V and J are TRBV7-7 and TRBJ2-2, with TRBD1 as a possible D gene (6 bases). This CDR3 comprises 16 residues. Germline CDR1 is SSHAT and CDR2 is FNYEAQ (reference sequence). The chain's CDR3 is CASSCLSGEDGGELFF. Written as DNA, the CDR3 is TGTGCTAGCAGCTGCCTGTCAGGGGAAGATGGCGGGGAGCTGTTTTTT.

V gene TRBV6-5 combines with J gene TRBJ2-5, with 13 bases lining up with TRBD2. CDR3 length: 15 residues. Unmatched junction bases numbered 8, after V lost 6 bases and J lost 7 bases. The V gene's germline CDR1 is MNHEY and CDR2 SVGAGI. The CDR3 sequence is CASSWTSGGQWTQYF. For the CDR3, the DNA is TGTGCCAGCAGCTGGACTAGCGGGGGCCAATGGACCCAGTACTTC.

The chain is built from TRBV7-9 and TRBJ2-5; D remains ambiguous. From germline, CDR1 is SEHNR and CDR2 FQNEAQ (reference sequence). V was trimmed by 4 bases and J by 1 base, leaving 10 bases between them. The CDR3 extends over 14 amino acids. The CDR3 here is CASSSRLGQETQYF. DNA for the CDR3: TGTGCCAGCAGCTCCCGATTAGGCCAAGAGACCCAGTACTTC.

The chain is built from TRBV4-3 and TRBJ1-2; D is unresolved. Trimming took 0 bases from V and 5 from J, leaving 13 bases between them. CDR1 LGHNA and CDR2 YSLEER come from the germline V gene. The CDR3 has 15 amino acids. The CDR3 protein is CASSQDNQAKYGYTF. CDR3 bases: TGCGCCAGCAGCCAAGATAATCAGGCCAAATATGGCTACACCTTC.

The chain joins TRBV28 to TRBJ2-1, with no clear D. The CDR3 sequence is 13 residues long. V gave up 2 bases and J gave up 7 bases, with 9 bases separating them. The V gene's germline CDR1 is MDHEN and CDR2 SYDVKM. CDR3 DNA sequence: TGTGCCAGCAGTTTAGATCCCCCAAATGAGCAGTTCTTC. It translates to CASSLDPPNEQFF.

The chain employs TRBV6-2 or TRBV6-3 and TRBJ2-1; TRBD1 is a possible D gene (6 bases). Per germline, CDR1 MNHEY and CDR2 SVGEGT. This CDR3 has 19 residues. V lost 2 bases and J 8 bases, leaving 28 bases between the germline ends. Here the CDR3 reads CASSYRGSGLVQGTDEQFF. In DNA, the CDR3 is TGTGCCAGCAGTTACAGGGGGTCAGGGCTAGTCCAGGGTACGGATGAGCAGTTCTTC.